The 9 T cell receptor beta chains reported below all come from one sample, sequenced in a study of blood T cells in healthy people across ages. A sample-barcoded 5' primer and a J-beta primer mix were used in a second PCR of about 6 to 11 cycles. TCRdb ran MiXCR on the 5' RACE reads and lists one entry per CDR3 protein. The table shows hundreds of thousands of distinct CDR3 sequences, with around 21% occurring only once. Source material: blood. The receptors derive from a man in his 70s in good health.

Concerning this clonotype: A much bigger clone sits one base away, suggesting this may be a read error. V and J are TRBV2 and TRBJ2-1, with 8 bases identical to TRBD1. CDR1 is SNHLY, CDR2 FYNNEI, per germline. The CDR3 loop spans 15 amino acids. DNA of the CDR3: TGTGCCAGCAGTCCGGGTCAGGGGGCCTACAATGAGCGGTTCTTC. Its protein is CASSPGQGAYNERFF. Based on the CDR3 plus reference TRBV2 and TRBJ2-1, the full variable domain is EPEVTQTPSHQVTQMGQEVILRCVPISNHLYFYWYRQILGQKVEFLVSFYNNEISEKSEIFDDQFSVERPDGSNFTLKIRSTKLEDSAMYFCASSPGQGAYNERFFGPGTRLTVL.

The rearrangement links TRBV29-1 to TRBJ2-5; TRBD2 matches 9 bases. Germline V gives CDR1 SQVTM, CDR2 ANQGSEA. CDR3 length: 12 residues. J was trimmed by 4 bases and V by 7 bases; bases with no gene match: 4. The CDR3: CSGGRAGETQYF. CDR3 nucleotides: TGCAGCGGCGGGAGGGCGGGAGAGACCCAGTACTTC.

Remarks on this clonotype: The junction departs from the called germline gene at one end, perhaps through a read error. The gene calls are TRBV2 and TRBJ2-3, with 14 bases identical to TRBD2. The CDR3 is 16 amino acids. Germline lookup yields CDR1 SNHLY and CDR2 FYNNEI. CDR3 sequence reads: CASRGTSGGSTDTQYF. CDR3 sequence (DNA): TGCGCCAGCAGGGGGACTAGCGGGGGAAGCACAGATACGCAGTATTTT.

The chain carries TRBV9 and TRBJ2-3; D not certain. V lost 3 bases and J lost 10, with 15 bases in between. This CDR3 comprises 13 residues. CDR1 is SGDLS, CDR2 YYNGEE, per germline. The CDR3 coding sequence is TGTGCCAGCAGCGCCTCCGATCGGGTTTCGCAGTATTTT. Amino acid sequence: CASSASDRVSQYF.

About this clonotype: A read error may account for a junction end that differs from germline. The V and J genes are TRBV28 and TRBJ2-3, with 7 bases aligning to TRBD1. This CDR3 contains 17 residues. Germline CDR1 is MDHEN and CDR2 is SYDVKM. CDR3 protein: CASGFKKAGGSTDTQYF. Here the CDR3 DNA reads TGTGCCAGCGGTTTCAAGAAGGCAGGGGGTAGCACAGATACGCAGTATTTT. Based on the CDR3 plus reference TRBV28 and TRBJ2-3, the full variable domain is DVKVTQSSRYLVKRTGEKVFLECVQDMDHENMFWYRQDPGLGLRLIYFSYDVKMKEKGDIPEGYSVSREKKERFSLILESASTNQTSMYLCASGFKKAGGSTDTQYFGPGTRLTVL.

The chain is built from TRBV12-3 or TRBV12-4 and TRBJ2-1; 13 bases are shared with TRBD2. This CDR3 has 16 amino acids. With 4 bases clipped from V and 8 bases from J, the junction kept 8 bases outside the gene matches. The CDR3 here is CASSSSWTSGSDEQFF. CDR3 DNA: TGTGCCAGCAGTTCCTCTTGGACTAGCGGGAGCGATGAGCAGTTCTTC.

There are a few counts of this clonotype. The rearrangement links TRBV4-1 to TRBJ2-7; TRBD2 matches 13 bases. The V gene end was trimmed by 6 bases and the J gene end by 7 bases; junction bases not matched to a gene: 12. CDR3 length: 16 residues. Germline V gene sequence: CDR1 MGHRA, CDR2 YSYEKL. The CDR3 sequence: CASRNPTSGRAHEQYF. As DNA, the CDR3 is TGCGCCAGCAGAAACCCAACTAGCGGGAGGGCTCATGAGCAGTACTTC.

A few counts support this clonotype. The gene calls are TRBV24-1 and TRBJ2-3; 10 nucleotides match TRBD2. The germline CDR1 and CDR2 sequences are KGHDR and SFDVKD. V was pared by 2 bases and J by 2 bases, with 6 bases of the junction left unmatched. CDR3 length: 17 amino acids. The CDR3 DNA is TGTGCCACCAGTGATTCCGGACTAGCGGAGACCACAGATACGCAGTATTTT. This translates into CATSDSGLAETTDTQYF.

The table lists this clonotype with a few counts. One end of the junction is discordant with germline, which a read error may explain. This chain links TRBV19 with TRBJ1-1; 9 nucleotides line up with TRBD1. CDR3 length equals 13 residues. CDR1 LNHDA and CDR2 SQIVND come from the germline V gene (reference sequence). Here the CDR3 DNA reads TGTGCCTGTAGTCGGGACAGGGTTACTGAAGCTTTCTTT. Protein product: CACSRDRVTEAFF.